The 7 T cell receptor beta chains reported below all come from one sample, sequenced in a study of T cell repertoires in cytomegalovirus infection (dated by TCRdb to about 2019). No antigen has been assigned to these receptors. Instrument used: Illumina HiSeq 1500. TCRdb reprocessing: public reads trimmed at Q25 with fastp, clones called with MiXCR, in-frame beta chains kept. For every CDR3 protein sequence, its rows merge into one entry that carries the most common genes and DNA. This sample gives under 300,000 distinct CDR3 sequences in total; around 20% of them show up just once. Approximately 19% of the sample comes from the top ten. The treatment or condition label, as the study defines it: in vitro stimulation with specific CMV peptide epitopes to enrich CMV-specific T cells. The input for sequencing was cultured PBMCs, taken from culture after CMV antigen stimulation. The source of these receptors is a human donor in good health (CMV status not recorded). Some clones in this sample may be carry-over from other donors' samples.

In its sample, this clonotype was seen many times. The rearrangement joins TRBV7-6 to TRBJ2-7, with 11 nucleotides matching TRBD2. Germline-derived CDR1 and CDR2 are SGHVS and FNYEAQ. Trimming took 3 bases from V and 0 from J; bases not matched to a gene: 1. This CDR3 is built from 15 residues. The DNA of the CDR3 is TGTGCCAGCAGCTTCGGGACTAGCGGCTCCTACGAGCAGTACTTC. It specifies CASSFGTSGSYEQYF.

This clonotype showed up many times. The chain has TRBV4-3 and TRBJ2-3; TRBD2 agrees at 10 bases. Germline CDR1 LGHNA, CDR2 YSLEER. The CDR3 spans 15 residues. With V trimmed by 2 bases and J by 7 bases, 6 bases remained unmatched. CDR3 coding DNA: TGCGCCAGCAGCCAACTAGCGGGAGTAAAAAATACGCAGTATTTT. The encoded protein is CASSQLAGVKNTQYF.

Many counts were recorded for this clonotype. Here the CDR3 reads CASSFNRLSNTGELFF. The CDR3 bases are TGTGCCAGCAGTTTCAACAGGCTATCGAACACCGGGGAGCTGTTTTTT. The V gene is TRBV12-3 or TRBV12-4, the J gene TRBJ2-2; D is perhaps TRBD1 (5 bases). CDR3 length equals 16 residues. Trimming stripped 3 bases from V and 0 bases from J, with 11 bases between.

The chain couples TRBV5-4 to TRBJ2-1, with D possibly TRBD1 on 6 matching bases. The CDR3 extends over 14 amino acids. V lost 2 bases and J 8 bases, leaving 14 bases between the germline ends. Germline CDR1 reads SGHNT; CDR2 reads YYREEE (reference sequence). CDR3: CASSFATGSDEQFF. Written as DNA, the CDR3 is TGTGCCAGCAGCTTCGCGACAGGTTCGGATGAGCAGTTCTTC.

This clonotype was picked up a small number of times. V gene TRBV19 combines with J gene TRBJ1-5; no definite D call. The CDR3 extends over 14 amino acids. Per the germline V gene, CDR1 is LNHDA and CDR2 is SQIVND (reference sequence). V gave up 3 bases and J gave up 1 base, with 7 bases separating them. The CDR3 DNA is TGTGCCAGTAGTATGCTGGTAAGCAATCAGCCCCAGCATTTT. Amino acids: CASSMLVSNQPQHF.

The chain has TRBV15 and TRBJ1-6, with D possibly being TRBD1 (6 bases). Per germline, CDR1 LNHNV and CDR2 YYDKDF (reference sequence). V was trimmed by 4 bases and J by 10 bases, leaving 14 bases between them. This CDR3 spans 14 amino acids. CDR3 nucleotides: TGTGCCACCAGCAAAGGACAGTTCGAGTCACCCCTCCACTTT. Protein: CATSKGQFESPLHF.

The chain couples TRBV28 to TRBJ2-7, with D unclear. The germline V gene encodes CDR1 MDHEN and CDR2 SYDVKM. Trimming pared 10 bases from V and 1 base from J, leaving 11 bases between. The CDR3 is 12 amino acids. As DNA, the CDR3 is TGTGCCACCGAGAGGTCGTCCTACGAGCAGTACTTC. Its translation is CATERSSYEQYF.